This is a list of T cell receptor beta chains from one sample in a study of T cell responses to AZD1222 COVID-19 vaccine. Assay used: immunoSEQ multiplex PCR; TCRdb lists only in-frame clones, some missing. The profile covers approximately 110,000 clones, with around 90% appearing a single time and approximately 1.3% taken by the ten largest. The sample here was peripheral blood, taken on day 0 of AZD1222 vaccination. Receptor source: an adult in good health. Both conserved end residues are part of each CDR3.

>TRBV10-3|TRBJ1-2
CAISEPGRLGYTF
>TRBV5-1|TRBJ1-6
CASSFLQASYNSPLHF
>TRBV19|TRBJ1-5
CASRTTGGNQPQHF
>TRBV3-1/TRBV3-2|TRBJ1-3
CASSQARWQGIYAKGNTIYF
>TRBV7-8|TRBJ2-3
CASSAPLGDTQYF
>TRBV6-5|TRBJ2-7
CASSLRGDEQYF
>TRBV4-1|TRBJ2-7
CASSQVGPGGLYEQYF
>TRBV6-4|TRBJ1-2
CASRGGADNYGYTF
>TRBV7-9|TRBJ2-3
CASSPRAVTDTQYF
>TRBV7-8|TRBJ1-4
CASYPREGAVLVEKLFF
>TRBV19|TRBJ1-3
CASSLPPGQRSGNTIYF
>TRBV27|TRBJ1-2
CASSLSRTGFGYTF
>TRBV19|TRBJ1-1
CASSIDQDSTEAFF
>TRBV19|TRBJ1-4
CASSIDATNEKLFF
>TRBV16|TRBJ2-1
CASSPGGAGDEQFF
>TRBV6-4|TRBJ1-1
CASSPRGGSEAFF
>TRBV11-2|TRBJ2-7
CASSLIQGRRYEQYF
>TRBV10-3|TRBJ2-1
CAISESWRGGNEQFF
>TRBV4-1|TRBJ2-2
CASSQERSVPGELFF
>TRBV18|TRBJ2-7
CASSPPGGDSYEQYF
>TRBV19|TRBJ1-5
CASSKPDARPQHF
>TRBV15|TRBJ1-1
CATSRDGRQGWDTEAFF
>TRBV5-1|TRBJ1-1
CASRGTVGLNTEAFF
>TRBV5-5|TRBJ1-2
CASSSLPDREFGYTF
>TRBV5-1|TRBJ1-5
CASSLGGVSNQPQHF
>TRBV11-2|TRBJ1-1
CASSSLSDGAEAFF
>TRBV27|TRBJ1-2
CASRGTGVTYGYTF
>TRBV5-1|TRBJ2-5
CASSFGGQETQYF
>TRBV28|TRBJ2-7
CASRGDRGHSYEQYF
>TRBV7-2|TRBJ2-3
CASSPGRDTDTQYF
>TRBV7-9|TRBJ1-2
CASSLASRNYGYTF
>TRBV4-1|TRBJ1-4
CASSHLRPGTLFGRRLFF
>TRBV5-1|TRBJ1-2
CASSSGISDYGYTF
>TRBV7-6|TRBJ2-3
CASSWAVTSTDTQYF
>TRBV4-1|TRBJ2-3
CASSRRLAGGTDTQYF
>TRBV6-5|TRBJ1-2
CASRARGVPGSGYTF
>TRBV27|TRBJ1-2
CASSFRDRNYGYTF
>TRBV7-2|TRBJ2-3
CASSSTGAADTQYF
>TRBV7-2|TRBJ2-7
CASSLAGGNEQYF
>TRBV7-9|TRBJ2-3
CASSLGTVARDTQYF
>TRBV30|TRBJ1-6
CAWKRGQGRLLHF
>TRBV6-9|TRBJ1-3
CASSYLGRFGPRDTIYF
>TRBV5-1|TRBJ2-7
CASSADREQYF
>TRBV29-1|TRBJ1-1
CSVQGVNTEAFF
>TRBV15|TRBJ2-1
CATRPGQGPPEQFF
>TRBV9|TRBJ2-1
CASSALAGGSYNEQFF
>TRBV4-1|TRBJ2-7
CASSQHRDSYEQYF
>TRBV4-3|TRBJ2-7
CASSQADRGIYEQYF
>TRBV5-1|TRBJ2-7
CASSPRDGLSYEQYF
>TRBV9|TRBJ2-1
CASSPHGGGSYNEQFF
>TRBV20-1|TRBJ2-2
CSASTWDTGELFF
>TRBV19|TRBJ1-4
CASSAQANEKLFF
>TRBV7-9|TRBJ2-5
CASSLIFYGGETQYF
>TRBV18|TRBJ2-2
CASSPRTSGAGELFF
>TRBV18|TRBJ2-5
CASSPPKTGGETQYF
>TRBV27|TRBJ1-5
CASSLGQGYQPQHF
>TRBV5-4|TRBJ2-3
CASSSRLADTQYF
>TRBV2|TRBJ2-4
CASSEEGGRGAKNIQYF
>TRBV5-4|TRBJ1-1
CASSEGGAGNTEAFF
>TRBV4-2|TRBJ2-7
CASSQNTNEQYF